The present entry profiles one T cell receptor (beta chain) with its context. What it recognizes is unknown. The data belong to a study of OX40 agonist ivuxolimab in advanced cancers. Baseline was the first blood sampling point, followed by cycle 4 day 1 and cycle 7 day 1. V was trimmed by 0 bases and J by 5 bases, leaving 13 bases between them. The CDR3 spans 16 residues. Germline loops: CDR1 SGHTA, CDR2 FQGNSA. General study findings and limits: There was clonal expansion of CD4+ and CD8+ blood T cells by week 6 at 0.1 to 3.0 mg/kg.

Clones were read by immunoSEQ multiplex PCR, and TCRdb kept only the in-frame ones, dropping some. Of around 100,000 clones listed, roughly nine tenths are singletons. The J gene is TRBJ2-2, the V gene TRBV7-2, with D maybe TRBD2 (7 bases). The receptor's source is an adult with an advanced solid tumor such as melanoma, head and neck, liver or kidney cancer. The source was CD4+ or CD8+ T cells sorted from blood, collected in a trial of the OX40 agonist ivuxolimab. In DNA, the CDR3 is TGTGCCAGCAGCTTAGCGCGGGGGAGGGGGACCGGGGAGCTGTTTTTT. Translation: CASSLARGRGTGELFF. The complete variable domain, with remaining parts taken from reference TRBV7-2 and TRBJ2-2, reads GAGVSQSPSNKVTEKGKDVELRCDPISGHTALYWYRQSLGQGLEFLIYFQGNSAPDKSGLPSDRFSAERTGGSVSTLTIQRTQQEDSAVYLCASSLARGRGTGELFFGEGSRLTVL.